This T cell receptor beta chain was sequenced for a study of T-cell reconstitution after alpha-beta-depleted transplantation in children. This clonotype was seen only a few times. Germline V lookup: CDR1 DFQATT, CDR2 SNEGSKA (reference sequence). The V gene end was trimmed by 6 bases and the J gene end by 2 bases; junction bases not matched to a gene: 8. CDR3 size: 14 residues. Unique molecular identifiers were incorporated when the TCRbeta library was constructed. Each CDR3 protein is one row after TCRdb ran MiXCR on the PCR reads. The table shows approximately 400,000 distinct CDR3 sequences, with about a tenth occurring only once.

The genes are TRBV20-1 and TRBJ2-7; 9 bases are a match to TRBD1. The sequencing here drew on PBMCs from the stem cell graft donor, taken from the stem cell graft. The receptor was derived from a human donor who donated a stem cell graft to a child with acute myeloid leukemia. CDR3: CSAPGTGTPYEQYF. CDR3 bases: TGCAGTGCACCCGGGACAGGGACCCCCTACGAGCAGTACTTC.